This T cell receptor (beta chain) was recorded in a study of shared clonotypes between healthy human individuals. Points from the study as a whole: Clonotypes which were not shared had lower generation probabilities than clonotypes that all four donors shared.

Splitting the CD4+ cells yielded a CD45RA+ naive subset and a CD45RA-negative memory subset. Concerning this clone itself: What it binds is unknown.

Germline CDR1 SGHAT, CDR2 FQNNGV. The CDR3 is 16 residues long. Trimming pared 0 bases from V and 0 bases from J, leaving 9 bases between. Execution of the assay was at deep level. Genomic DNA (from each subset) was split evenly across several immunoSEQ plates. Some clones are missing from TCRdb's copy, which holds only in-frame ones; the method was immunoSEQ multiplex PCR. Found here are 1.5 million to 1.9 million clones, 95% to 99% of them singletons; the top ten hold 0.4% to 0.55%. The chain couples TRBV11-2 to TRBJ2-1; D unclear. This TCR derives from a man aged 30-40 years in good health. Source material: naive CD4+ T cells sorted from blood. The sample's subset: CD45RA+ positively selected. The CDR3: CASSLDLRASYNEQFF. The CDR3, as DNA: TGTGCCAGCAGCTTAGATCTTAGGGCCTCCTACAATGAGCAGTTCTTC.